These 7 T cell receptor beta chains came from one sample sequenced in a study of CD8 T cells in Susac syndrome. When the RNA was reverse transcribed, random hexamers were used with an input of about 0.5 to 1 ug. TCRdb called the immunoSEQ multiplex PCR reads again in MiXCR, with one record for every CDR3 protein. The sample yields 200,000 or so distinct CDR3 sequences, more than 90% seen once. What was sequenced was CD4+ T cells from PBMCs. Receptor source: a human donor with multiple sclerosis.

This clonotype was observed once. This chain uses TRBV6-5 with TRBJ2-5, with 8 nucleotides matching TRBD2. V was pared by 6 bases and J by 1 base, with 7 bases of the junction left unmatched. Germline V gene lookup returns CDR1 MNHEY and CDR2 SVGAGI. This CDR3 is 15 amino acids long. In nucleotides, the CDR3 is TGTGCCAGCAGCCCAGCGGGAGCCTCCCAAGAGACCCAGTACTTC. Its translation: CASSPAGASQETQYF.

This rearrangement joins TRBV7-8 to TRBJ2-1, with D perhaps matching TRBD1 (7 bases). This CDR3 region has 16 residues. The V end was cut by 7 bases, the J end by 3 bases, with 19 bases between. The germline V gene has CDR1 SGHVS and CDR2 FQNEAQ. Here the CDR3 reads CASNPGGTANYNEQFF. The CDR3 DNA follows: TGTGCCAGCAATCCAGGCGGGACAGCAAACTACAATGAGCAGTTCTTC.

In this sample, this clonotype turned up once. V is TRBV29-1 and J is TRBJ1-2; tentatively, D is TRBD1 (6 bases). The CDR3 extends over 13 amino acids. Trimming cost V 6 bases and J 7 bases, with 18 bases left between them. CDR1 is SQVTM, CDR2 ANQGSEA, per germline. The CDR3 DNA follows: TGCAGCGTCGCCGGACAGAGGGGAAGTGGCTACACCTTC. Protein sequence: CSVAGQRGSGYTF. Filled out from reference TRBV29-1 and TRBJ1-2, the complete variable domain reads SAVISQKPSRDICQRGTSLTIQCQVDSQVTMMFWYRQQPGQSLTLIATANQGSEATYESGFVIDKFPISRPNLTFSTLTVSNMSPEDSSIYLCSVAGQRGSGYTFGSGTRLTVV.

This clonotype has only one observation. The J gene is TRBJ2-2, the V gene TRBV5-1; possible D gene TRBD2, 5 bases. CDR1 is SGHRS, CDR2 YFSETQ, per germline. Trimming stripped 0 bases from V and 4 bases from J, with 13 bases between. The CDR3 sequence is 16 residues long. The CDR3 spells CASSLEPGSVTGELFF. For the CDR3, the DNA is TGCGCCAGCAGCTTGGAGCCGGGAAGTGTCACCGGGGAGCTGTTTTTT. Looking up the rest from reference TRBV5-1 and TRBJ2-2 gives the full variable domain: KAGVTQTPRYLIKTRGQQVTLSCSPISGHRSVSWYQQTPGQGLQFLFEYFSETQRNKGNFPGRFSGRQFSNSRSEMNVSTLELGDSALYLCASSLEPGSVTGELFFGEGSRLTVL.

The chain links TRBV7-8 to TRBJ2-3, with 7 bases matching TRBD1. The CDR3 runs 16 residues. Germline V gene lookup returns CDR1 SGHVS and CDR2 FQNEAQ. V lost 5 bases, J lost 1 base, and 9 bases stayed unmatched. The CDR3 bases are TGTGCCAGCAGCCAGGAAGCAGGGGGACGCACAGATACGCAGTATTTT. Translating gives CASSQEAGGRTDTQYF.

The rearrangement uses TRBV20-1 and TRBJ1-5; 10 bases are a match to TRBD1. The CDR3 length is 15 residues. CDR1 is DFQATT and CDR2 is SNEGSKA in the germline V gene (reference sequence). V dropped 1 base and J dropped 5; count of bases not matched to a gene: 5. The CDR3, as DNA: TGCAGTGCTAGAGGACAGGGGGCAATAGATCAGCCCCAGCATTTT. The encoded protein is CSARGQGAIDQPQHF.

V gene TRBV29-1 combines with J gene TRBJ1-1; D is uncertain. Germline CDR1 is SQVTM and CDR2 is ANQGSEA. The CDR3 is 10 amino acids. V shed 7 bases and J shed 7 bases, with 10 bases lying between them. CDR3 coding DNA: TGCAGCGGGCTGTGGGTTGAAGCTTTCTTT. As protein: CSGLWVEAFF.